Sequencing of this TCR beta chain was carried out in a study of blood T cell repertoires in COVID-19. This CDR3 contains 14 residues. Trimming shortened V by 3 bases and J by 5 bases, and 14 bases separated the two germline ends. From germline, CDR1 is MDHEN and CDR2 SYDVKM. Everyone who took part was roughly 18 to 89 years old, and they came from about 25 US areas. Cohorts were assigned according to the clinical history that participants reported. Data came from immunoSEQ multiplex PCR; TCRdb stores just in-frame clones and leaves some out. Here the sample spans some 200,000 clones, approximately 80% being singletons.

The V and J genes are TRBV28 and TRBJ2-7; D perhaps matches TRBD2 (5 bases). The sequencing input was PBMCs or T cells enriched from blood (not recorded which). This TCR came from a man aged 35 to 55 who had recovered from COVID-19. The CDR3 nucleotides are TGTGCCAGCAGTTTGGTGAGGGTAAGGAACGAGCAGTACTTC. Residues: CASSLVRVRNEQYF.